This TCR beta chain derives from a study of cytomegalovirus exposure and HLA in healthy donors. This clone is medium-sized by share. The PCR employed 60 Vbeta primers together with 13 Jbeta primers. Authors' processing steps: Later analysis identified 88 million or so unique TCR beta chains, roughly 11 million shared. Data came from immunoSEQ multiplex PCR; TCRdb stores just in-frame clones and leaves some out. That table furnishes V, J and clone size, whereas the DNA furnished D and trimming. Among about 120,000 clones listed, roughly four fifths were seen once. This sequence was found in a man in his forties or fifties in good health and CMV-seropositive. Sequencing was done on a sample of PBMCs.

This CDR3 reads CASSSGQNYGYTF. As DNA, the CDR3 is TGTGCCAGCAGCTCGGGACAGAACTATGGCTACACCTTC. V is TRBV5-6 and J is TRBJ1-2, with 7 nucleotides matching TRBD1. Germline trimming cut 3 bases from V and 2 bases from J; bases unmatched to any gene: 1. CDR1 is SGHDT and CDR2 is YYEEEE in the germline V gene. This CDR3 spans 13 amino acids.